This T cell receptor (beta chain) was identified in a study of CD8+CD57+ T cells in acquired aplastic anemia. The template used for profiling TCR beta VDJ and CDR3 was genomic DNA. TCRdb ran MiXCR on the reads and lists one entry per CDR3 protein. There are about 160,000 distinct CDR3 sequences in the sample; roughly two thirds occur only once, and 35% to 60% lies in the top ten. A note on this clonotype: Antigen: not known.

The CDR3 is made up of 15 amino acids. Germline trimming cut 3 bases from V and 5 bases from J; bases unmatched to any gene: 6. Germline V lookup: CDR1 ENHRY, CDR2 SYGVKD. Selection for sequencing was limited to patients who had shown CD8+CD57+ cell expansion by flow cytometry. Findings and limits, study-wide: Overlap between patients and controls comprised about 28 CD8+ CDR3 sequences.

Input material: sorted CD4+, CD8+, or CD8+CD57+ T cells (not recorded which) from PBMCs. This chain joins TRBV10-3 and TRBJ1-4; 7 bases fit TRBD1. This clonotype originated in a human donor with aplastic anemia. The CDR3 sequence is CAISDMGQRNEKLFF. The CDR3 DNA sequence: TGTGCCATCAGTGATATGGGACAGAGAAATGAAAAACTGTTTTTT.